This TCR beta chain was obtained from a study of T-cell memory formation after mild COVID-19. The study's findings and limits: Still unconfirmed is whether the second-wave clones peaking on day 37 recognized SARS-CoV-2.

TCRdb used MiXCR to reprocess the 5' RACE reads, holding one entry per CDR3 protein. The table records under 250,000 distinct CDR3 sequences, 15% of them present only once. As regards this clonotype: Its antigen is not identified. One end of the junction does not line up with germline, which may come from a read error.

The V gene's germline CDR1 is SGHAT and CDR2 FQNNGV. This CDR3 has 12 residues. The sample consisted of PBMCs or a T cell subset sorted from them (not recorded which). The TCR originated in an adult woman who had mild COVID-19 (a few samples of this study predate the infection). Cell type and time point are not known. V is TRBV11-2 and J is TRBJ2-1; D tentatively fits TRBD1 or TRBD2 (7 bases each). CDR3 region: CASQGGGQRKIF. The CDR3 coding sequence is TGCGCCAGCCAAGGCGGGGGACAGAGAAAGATCTTC.